This TCR beta chain is drawn from a study of cytomegalovirus exposure and HLA in healthy donors. Whole-study results and caveats: A later analysis linked a missense DCLRE1C variant to TCR beta V- and J-gene trimming. CMV serostatus was the sole immune exposure data available.

The PCR used 60 Vbeta and 13 Jbeta primers. TCRdb's table, derived via immunoSEQ multiplex PCR, lists solely in-frame clones and lacks some. The top ten clones hold roughly 4.5% of a sample with 150,000 to 200,000 clones, roughly three quarters of them seen once. V was cut by 4 bases and J by 5 bases, with 18 bases left in between. CDR1 is SGHRS and CDR2 is YFSETQ in the germline V gene. This CDR3 has 15 residues. Remarks on this clone: What it binds is not known.

The specimen was PBMCs. The chain links TRBV5-1 to TRBJ1-1; TRBD1 is a possible D gene (6 bases). The TCR sequence derives from a man between 18 and 29 years old in good health and CMV-seropositive. This CDR3 reads CASSPTGRGRTEAFF. CDR3 DNA sequence: TGCGCCAGCAGCCCAACGGGCAGGGGAAGGACTGAAGCTTTCTTT.